A selection of T cell receptor beta chains follows, all from one sample in a study of cytomegalovirus exposure and HLA in healthy donors. Using immunoSEQ multiplex PCR, the repertoire was profiled, and TCRdb retains in-frame clones only, with some absent. The sample holds tens of thousands of clones, roughly 73% seen once. Sequenced input: PBMCs. The receptors shown here come from a woman aged 40 to 50 in good health and CMV-seropositive. The CDR3 runs from the conserved cysteine through the conserved F or W. A D gene is named only where the DNA matches it firmly. Size is omitted from some rows. Given values are once, few, many or a class for expanded clones.

TRBJ2-3,TRBD2,NA,TRBV5-4,CASSRLAGGNADTQYF,TGTGCCAGCAGCCGTCTAGCGGGGGGAAACGCAGATACGCAGTATTTT
TRBJ2-7,TRBD2,few,TRBV30,CAWHGGGYEQYF,TGTGCCTGGCATGGGGGGGGTTACGAGCAGTACTTC
TRBJ2-1,NA,NA,TRBV10-1,CASSEGAAILDNEQFF,TGCGCCAGCAGTGAAGGGGCCGCTATCTTAGACAATGAGCAGTTCTTC
TRBJ2-3,TRBD2,once,TRBV19,CASWGLAGEGGFTDTQYF,TGTGCCAGCTGGGGACTAGCGGGGGAAGGGGGATTTACAGATACGCAGTATTTT
TRBJ2-1,TRBD1,NA,TRBV11-2,CASSLAGTGGYNEQFF,TGTGCCAGCAGCTTAGCCGGGACAGGGGGCTACAATGAGCAGTTCTTC
TRBJ1-2,TRBD1,NA,TRBV11-2,CASSLNRGPGYGYTF,TGTGCCAGCAGCCTCAACAGGGGTCCCGGCTATGGCTACACCTTC
TRBJ2-1,TRBD2,NA,TRBV25-1,CASRLMTSGGVNEQFF,TGTGCCAGCAGACTCATGACTAGCGGGGGAGTAAATGAGCAGTTCTTC
TRBJ1-5,TRBD1,NA,TRBV6-1,CASSEGTGMWEPQHF,TGTGCCAGCAGTGAAGGGACAGGGATGTGGGAGCCCCAGCATTTT
TRBJ2-2,TRBD2,NA,TRBV5-1,CASSLGSGDYTGELFF,TGCGCCAGCAGCTTGGGTAGCGGGGACTACACCGGGGAGCTGTTTTTT
TRBJ1-1,TRBD1,NA,TRBV2,CASALDRGGQAFF,TGTGCCAGCGCTCTTGACAGGGGCGGACAAGCTTTCTTT
TRBJ1-4,NA,NA,TRBV7-9,CASSLLRDVREKLFF,TGTGCCAGCAGCCTTCTGAGGGATGTTCGGGAAAAACTGTTTTTT
TRBJ1-2,NA,NA,TRBV5-1,CASTREGPGLNYGYTF,TGCGCCAGCACACGTGAGGGACCGGGACTCAACTATGGCTACACCTTC
TRBJ1-5,NA,NA,TRBV7-7,CASSLDRNQPQHF,TGTGCCAGCAGCTTAGATCGGAATCAGCCCCAGCATTTT
TRBJ2-7,TRBD1,NA,TRBV7-9,CSSSLDLGLTGINEQYF,TGTTCCAGCAGCTTAGACCTCGGCTTGACAGGGATCAACGAGCAGTACTTC
TRBJ2-2,TRBD2,NA,TRBV4-3,CASSLHQRGSYTGELFF,TGCGCCAGCAGCCTACACCAGCGGGGGTCGTACACCGGGGAGCTGTTTTTT
TRBJ1-1,TRBD1,NA,TRBV6-6,CASSSYRGEAFF,TGTGCCAGCAGTTCATACAGGGGGGAAGCTTTCTTT
TRBJ2-3,TRBD2,NA,TRBV13,CASSLRLAGASSDTQYF,TGTGCCAGCAGCCTTCGACTAGCGGGGGCTTCCTCAGATACGCAGTATTTT
TRBJ2-3,NA,NA,TRBV13,CASSSALTDGDTQYF,TGTGCCAGCAGCTCAGCCCTGACCGACGGGGATACGCAGTATTTT
TRBJ2-3,TRBD2,NA,TRBV5-4,CASSLTSGGPDTQYF,TGTGCCAGCAGCCTCACTAGCGGGGGGCCAGATACGCAGTATTTT
TRBJ1-3,NA,NA,TRBV7-9,CASSLGQSSGNTIYF,TGTGCCAGCAGCCTCGGACAGTCCTCTGGAAACACCATATATTTT